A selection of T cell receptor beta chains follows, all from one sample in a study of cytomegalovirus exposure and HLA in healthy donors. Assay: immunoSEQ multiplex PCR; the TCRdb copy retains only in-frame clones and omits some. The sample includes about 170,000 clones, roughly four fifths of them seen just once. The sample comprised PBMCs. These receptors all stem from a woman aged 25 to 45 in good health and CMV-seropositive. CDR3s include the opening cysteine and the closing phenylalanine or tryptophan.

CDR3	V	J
CASSPRDSYAWELFF	TRBV7-8	TRBJ2-2
CASSYYGARGVGEQYF	TRBV6-5	TRBJ2-7
CASSLELAGAEQYF	TRBV5-4	TRBJ2-7
CASTRDRGLGYTF	TRBV6-1	TRBJ1-2
CASSPLANIDYEQYF	TRBV5-5	TRBJ2-7
CASRQTSGSYEQYF	TRBV27	TRBJ2-7
CASSPSPGGVGYTF	TRBV18	TRBJ1-2
CAMGRGIENTEAFF	TRBV6-1	TRBJ1-1
CASTSSRDRVSYEQYF	TRBV28	TRBJ2-7
CASSLVGTELYGYTF	TRBV6-1	TRBJ1-2
CASSSLTGVAVGDTQYF	TRBV5-6	TRBJ2-3
CASSYVGGSYNSPLHF	TRBV6-5	TRBJ1-6
CASRRREDTGELFF	TRBV5-1	TRBJ2-2
CSVEVHSGRSRKHNTEAFF	TRBV29-1	TRBJ1-1
CSVEKGAGTQYF	TRBV29-1	TRBJ2-3
CASSPGQLYTGELFF	TRBV11-2	TRBJ2-2
CAISEVLGGSDEQYF	TRBV10-3	TRBJ2-7
CASSIGAGTSYGYTF	TRBV11-2	TRBJ1-2
CASSLRQGVGYAYGYTF	TRBV5-5	TRBJ1-2
CASSISPTGSNYGYTF	TRBV19	TRBJ1-2
CASSQGYGTGSAGELFF	TRBV14	TRBJ2-2
CASSYPGVPEAFF	TRBV6-5	TRBJ1-1
CASRTGQGLEAFF	TRBV28	TRBJ1-1
CASSLRGRGLPDTQYF	TRBV7-9	TRBJ2-3
CASSLVASTYEQYF	TRBV7-8	TRBJ2-7
CASSHTGIDYGYTF	TRBV10-2	TRBJ1-2
CASSPRTSEGEQFF	TRBV7-9	TRBJ2-1
CASSATGPGANVLTF	TRBV7-6	TRBJ2-6
CASSDSGREQFF	TRBV2	TRBJ2-1
CASSDRGNYGYTF	TRBV27	TRBJ1-2
CASSTTRESQKLFF	TRBV6-5	TRBJ1-4
CASSLVQGTEAFF	TRBV7-8	TRBJ1-1
CASSQREGGNQPQHF	TRBV7-9	TRBJ1-5
CASSSAGLQGPNQPQHF	TRBV27	TRBJ1-5
CASSWTSSYNEQFF	TRBV19	TRBJ2-1
CASSTTGSTNYGYTF	TRBV11-2	TRBJ1-2
CAQSEAPSYEQYF	TRBV10-3	TRBJ2-7
CASTGGRRETQYF	TRBV6-5	TRBJ2-5
CASSTDRVYTF	TRBV19	TRBJ1-2
CASSHSGGGGYEQYF	TRBV19	TRBJ2-7
CASSLRFAAYEQYF	TRBV27	TRBJ2-7
CASSPPSQAGNTIYF	TRBV18	TRBJ1-3
CASSLGRGGPDTQYF	TRBV5-4	TRBJ2-3
CASSSRTADTQYF	TRBV5-4	TRBJ2-3
CASSLRENDGYTF	TRBV7-9	TRBJ1-2
CASSLFLGGALGEQFF	TRBV28	TRBJ2-1
CASETGSGANVLTF	TRBV5-1	TRBJ2-6
CASSLISTDTQYF	TRBV5-6	TRBJ2-3
CASSKIAGPNNEQFF	TRBV6-5	TRBJ2-1
CASSLGGRYNEQFF	TRBV11-2	TRBJ2-1
CASSPGTGVIMNTEAFF	TRBV27	TRBJ1-1
CASSQEGQGNTEAFF	TRBV4-3	TRBJ1-1
CASKRQGPGTGELFF	TRBV2	TRBJ2-2
CASSLGTLNYGYTF	TRBV7-9	TRBJ1-2
CASSTGTSSYNEQFF	TRBV5-6	TRBJ2-1